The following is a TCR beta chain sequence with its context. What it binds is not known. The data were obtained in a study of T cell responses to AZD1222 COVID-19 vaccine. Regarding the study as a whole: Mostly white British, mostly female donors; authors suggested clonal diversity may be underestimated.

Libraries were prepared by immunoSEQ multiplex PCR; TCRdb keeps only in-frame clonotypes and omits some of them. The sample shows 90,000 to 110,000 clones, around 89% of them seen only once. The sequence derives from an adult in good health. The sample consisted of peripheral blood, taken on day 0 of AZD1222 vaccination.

CDR3 sequence (DNA): TGCGCCAGCAGCCTGTTCGGGTCGGGGGGAGATGGCTACACCTTC. It encodes CASSLFGSGGDGYTF. The chain couples TRBV4-1 to TRBJ1-2, with D possibly TRBD1 on 5 matching bases. There are 15 residues in the CDR3. V shed 4 bases and J shed 6 bases, with 18 bases lying between them. CDR1 and CDR2 from the germline V gene are MGHRA and YSYEKL.